This TCR beta chain is drawn from a study of cytotoxic CD8 clonotypes in ibrutinib-treated CLL (dated by TCRdb to the early 2020s). For the wider study: The cohort was composed of ten to eleven relapsed/refractory and about 15 treatment-naive patients; IGHV unmutated status was identified in roughly 18 patients. Longitudinal samples were available for about 30% of the roughly 86 trial participants. On average, each sample had some 250,000 productive templates and 96,000 or so productive rearrangements. Cryopreserved peripheral blood mononuclear cells were obtained prior to treatment, at the time of response, and at either disease progression or sustained remission. Every sample from remission and from progressive disease was obtained while the patients were still on ibrutinib. Responses were partial in roughly 24 patients and complete in 2; after median approximately 5.5 years follow-up, around 15 stayed in remission and roughly twelve progressed. Response samples were obtained after a median of around 11 months of treatment, with a range of about 6 to 40 months.

Sample time point, as interpreted from the label and publication: approximately eleven months on ibrutinib. For TCR beta library preparation, about 2.2 micrograms of genomic DNA were extracted from the cryopreserved PBMCs. Longitudinal blood samples from CLL patients receiving ibrutinib monotherapy were subjected to high-throughput TCR beta sequencing. Patients were enrolled in a phase 2 open-label single-center ibrutinib monotherapy trial. What the study reported, not specific to this receptor: Public clonotypes were rare and either contracted or stayed stable during treatment, and the rise in clonality at ibrutinib response reflected the expansion of private clonotypes. Clonality increased at ibrutinib response, stayed stable in sustained remission, and fell back toward baseline at progression. Lymph node repertoires were not examined, and the timing of sampling was not matched between patients in sustained remission and those whose disease progressed. At baseline, clonality was higher than in age-matched healthy donors and showed a strong correlation with circulating CD8+ T-cell counts.

Each clonotype received, on average, around 10x coverage in deep resolution sequencing performed on a MiSeq, where the target depth lay between 1 in 1 million and 1 in 200,000 T cells. The immunoSEQ hsTCRB Kit was used to generate TCR beta libraries. Per the original workflow: The data were analyzed with ImmunoSEQ Analyzer and ImmunoSEQ Data Assistant, and V, D and J gene assignments followed IMGT definitions. Clonality was computed as one minus normalized Shannon entropy of productive rearrangement frequencies, ranging from 0 to 1. Only overrepresented clonotypes making up at least 0.05% of the repertoire of each patient were included in the public clonotype analysis. Fewer than 15 repertoires from age-matched healthy donors, obtained from immuneACCESS, served as clonality controls. TCRdb re-hosts the immuneACCESS table, in-frame sequences only. Its copies lack some clones; in the studies checked, an unresolved V gene accounts for under half of them, and the cause for the rest is not known. That table furnishes V, J and clone size, whereas the DNA furnished D and trimming. The sample includes tens of thousands of clones, with 75% to 95% observed a single time. The ten most abundant clones make up approximately 3% of the sample.

Of note for this clone: Its recognized antigen is unknown. The input lacks base qualities; no much larger clone sits a single base away.

This clonotype originated in a human donor with chronic lymphocytic leukemia. The sequencing used PBMCs, collected after 12 months of ibrutinib treatment.

The CDR3 region: CASSNWQGREQYF. The DNA is as follows: TGTGCCAGCTCCAATTGGCAGGGGAGGGAGCAGTACTTC. This receptor chain uses TRBV28 and TRBJ2-7; the D element might be TRBD1 or TRBD2, as each aligns at 6 bases. Between the V and J ends, shortened by 8 bases and 7 bases respectively, the junction contains 18 bases. Spanning cysteine to phenylalanine, the CDR3 consists of 13 amino acids. The CDR3 DNA has 39 bases and is translated from base 1. The germline V gene specifies MDHEN as CDR1 and SYDVKM as CDR2.